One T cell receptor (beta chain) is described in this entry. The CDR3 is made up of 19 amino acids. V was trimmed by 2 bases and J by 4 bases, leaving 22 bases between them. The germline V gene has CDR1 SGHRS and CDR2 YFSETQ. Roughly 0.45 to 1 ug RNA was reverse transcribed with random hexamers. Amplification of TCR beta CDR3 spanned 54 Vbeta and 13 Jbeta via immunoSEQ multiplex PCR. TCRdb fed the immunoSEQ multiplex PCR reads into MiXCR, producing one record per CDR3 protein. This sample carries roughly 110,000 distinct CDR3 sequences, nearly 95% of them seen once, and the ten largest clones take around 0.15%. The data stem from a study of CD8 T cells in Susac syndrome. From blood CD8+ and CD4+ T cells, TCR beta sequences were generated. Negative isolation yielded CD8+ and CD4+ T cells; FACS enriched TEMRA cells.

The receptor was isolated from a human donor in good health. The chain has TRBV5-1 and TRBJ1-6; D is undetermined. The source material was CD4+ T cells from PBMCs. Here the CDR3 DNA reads TGCGCCAGCAGCTTTTCCGATACCCGGGCGAGGACGTATAATTCACCCCTCCACTTT. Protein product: CASSFSDTRARTYNSPLHF.